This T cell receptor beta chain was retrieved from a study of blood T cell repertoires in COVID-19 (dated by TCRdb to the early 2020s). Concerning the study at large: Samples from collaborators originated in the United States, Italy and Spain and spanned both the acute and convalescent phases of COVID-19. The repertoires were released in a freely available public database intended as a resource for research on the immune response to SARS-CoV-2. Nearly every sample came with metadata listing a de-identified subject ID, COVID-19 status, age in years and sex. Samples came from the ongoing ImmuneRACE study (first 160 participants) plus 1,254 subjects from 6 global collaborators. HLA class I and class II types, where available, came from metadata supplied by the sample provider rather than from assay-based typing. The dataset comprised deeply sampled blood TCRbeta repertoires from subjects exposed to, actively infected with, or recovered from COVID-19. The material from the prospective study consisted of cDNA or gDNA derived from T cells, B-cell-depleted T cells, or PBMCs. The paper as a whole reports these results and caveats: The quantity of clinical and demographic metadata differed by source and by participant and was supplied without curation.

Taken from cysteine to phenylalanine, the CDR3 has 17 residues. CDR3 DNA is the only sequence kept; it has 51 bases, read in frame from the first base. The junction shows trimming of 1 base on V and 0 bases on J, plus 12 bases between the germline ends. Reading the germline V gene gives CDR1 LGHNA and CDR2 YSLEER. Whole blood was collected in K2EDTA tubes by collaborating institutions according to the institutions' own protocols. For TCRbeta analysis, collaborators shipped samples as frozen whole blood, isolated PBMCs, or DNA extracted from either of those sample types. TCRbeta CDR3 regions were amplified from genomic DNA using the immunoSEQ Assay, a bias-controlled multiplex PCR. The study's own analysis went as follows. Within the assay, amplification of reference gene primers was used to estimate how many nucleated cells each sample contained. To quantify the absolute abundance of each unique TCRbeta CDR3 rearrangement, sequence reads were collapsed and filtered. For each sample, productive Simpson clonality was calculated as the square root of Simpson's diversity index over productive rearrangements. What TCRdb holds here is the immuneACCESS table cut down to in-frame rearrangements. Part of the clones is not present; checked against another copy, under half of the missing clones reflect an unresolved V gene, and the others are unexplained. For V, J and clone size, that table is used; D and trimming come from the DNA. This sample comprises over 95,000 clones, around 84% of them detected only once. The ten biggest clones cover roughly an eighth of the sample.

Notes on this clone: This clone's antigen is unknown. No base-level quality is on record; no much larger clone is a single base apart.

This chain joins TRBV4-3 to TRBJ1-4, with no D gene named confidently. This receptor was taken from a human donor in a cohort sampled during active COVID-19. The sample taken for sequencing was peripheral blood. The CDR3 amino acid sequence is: CASSQGRSVATNEKLFF. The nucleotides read TGCGCCAGCAGCCAAGGCCGGAGCGTAGCAACTAATGAAAAACTGTTTTTT.